A selection of T cell receptor beta chains follows, all from one sample in a study of shared clonotypes between healthy human individuals. Measured with immunoSEQ multiplex PCR; TCRdb has only the in-frame clones, and not every one. The profile shows around 1.4 million clones, approximately 98.5% of them singletons. The sequencing input was naive CD4+ T cells sorted from blood. The receptors originated from a young man in good health. CDR3s include the opening cysteine and the closing phenylalanine or tryptophan.

CASSLVREETQYF,TRBJ2-5,TRBV5-4
CASERDSSSTDTQYF,TRBJ2-3,TRBV6-6
CASSQDVGQGRHEQYF,TRBJ2-7,TRBV4-2
CASRRLDSEDGYTF,TRBJ1-2,TRBV7-9
CAWSLILGLAGVGNEQFF,TRBJ2-1,TRBV30
CASSWQPNQPQHF,TRBJ1-5,TRBV19
CASKFLGTGLGDEQFF,TRBJ2-1,TRBV28
CAWSDSRGVKYF,TRBJ2-7,TRBV30
CSVPGEETQYF,TRBJ2-5,TRBV20-1
CSVETPRTGAPYNEQFF,TRBJ2-1,TRBV29-1
CASRRQVTSYEQYF,TRBJ2-7,TRBV27
CASSLETHSETQYF,TRBJ2-5,TRBV5-1
CASSPRASGNTGELFF,TRBJ2-2,TRBV5-1
CASSPGLRVGNEQYF,TRBJ2-7,TRBV7-8
CASRTYGTGLYEQYF,TRBJ2-7,TRBV6-5
CASSEQVNTGELFF,TRBJ2-2,TRBV5-1
CASSQVTGRPGETQYF,TRBJ2-5,TRBV4-1
CASSQAARSNQPQHF,TRBJ1-5,TRBV4-1
CASSLATGTVNYEQYF,TRBJ2-7,TRBV7-6
CASSISVTSLEQYF,TRBJ2-7,TRBV19
CASSLAQVGEKLFF,TRBJ1-4,TRBV7-8
CASSLRRGSSYEQYF,TRBJ2-7,TRBV27
CASSGGHASTDTQYF,TRBJ2-3,TRBV5-5
CASRFVGYTF,TRBJ1-2,TRBV12-2
CAISERVEGSYEQYF,TRBJ2-7,TRBV10-3
CAISRTAAGDGELFF,TRBJ2-2,TRBV10-3
CASSQVGSNYGYTF,TRBJ1-2,TRBV4-3
CASSGMTQRGINEQFF,TRBJ2-1,TRBV7-3
CASRLRAHQPQHF,TRBJ1-5,TRBV6-6
CASSLPGHQPQHF,TRBJ1-5,TRBV18
CASSLPATGINQPQHF,TRBJ1-5,TRBV28
CASSLRISYEQYF,TRBJ2-7,TRBV5-4
CASSSTPGLISNEQFF,TRBJ2-1,TRBV7-3
CASSLSGFSEEQYF,TRBJ2-7,TRBV27
CASSPQAADTHTEAFF,TRBJ1-1,TRBV18
CSARVHEQFF,TRBJ2-1,TRBV20-1
CASSLSGGPLPADTQYF,TRBJ2-3,TRBV7-6
CASSLRTSGTTDTQYF,TRBJ2-3,TRBV5-1
CASSEIVGNPGETQYF,TRBJ2-5,TRBV6-1
CASSSGTSASTDTQYF,TRBJ2-3,TRBV5-4
CASIPPTSLSSYNEQFF,TRBJ2-1,TRBV7-9
CASSLGPWALFF,TRBJ1-4,TRBV28
CASSPRLRTGRENYGYTF,TRBJ1-2,TRBV18
CASSLTVAGGYEQYF,TRBJ2-7,TRBV7-8
CASSLIQGAGQPQHF,TRBJ1-5,TRBV7-8
CASSQGPGSGELFF,TRBJ2-2,TRBV4-3
CASSPLSAGGPYEQYF,TRBJ2-7,TRBV7-6
CASSEGGTSGSSYEQYF,TRBJ2-7,TRBV7-6
CASSVLLAGGGNEQFF,TRBJ2-1,TRBV9
CASSIPRPGLAGSSSYNEQFF,TRBJ2-1,TRBV5-1
CASSEGAVGTEAFF,TRBJ1-1,TRBV5-1
CASSFTDPSASEQYF,TRBJ2-7,TRBV6-5
CASSQRRRVGYTF,TRBJ1-2,TRBV23-1